These T cell receptor beta chains were read from a single sample in a study of cytomegalovirus exposure and HLA in healthy donors. TCRdb's copy holds only in-frame clones and misses some; the assay was immunoSEQ multiplex PCR. The sample holds some 200,000 clones, 70% seen once. Specimen: PBMCs. All receptors come from a man aged 40-55 years in good health and CMV-seropositive. Each CDR3 is given without its conserved first and last residue. Fields, in order: J gene, clone size, V gene, D gene, CDR3 protein. A D gene is named only where the DNA matches it firmly. Size values are once, few and many counts, or a class for expanded clones, and some rows have none.

j_call: TRBJ1-1
clone_size: NA
v_call: TRBV6-5
d_call: TRBD1
cdr3_aa: ASSSGQGDTEAF

j_call: TRBJ1-6
clone_size: NA
v_call: TRBV7-9
d_call: NA
cdr3_aa: ASSLDQNSPLH

j_call: TRBJ2-5
clone_size: NA
v_call: TRBV19
d_call: TRBD1
cdr3_aa: ASSLTGTGKETQY

j_call: TRBJ2-2
clone_size: NA
v_call: TRBV5-1
d_call: TRBD2
cdr3_aa: ASRRGELNTGELF

j_call: TRBJ1-1
clone_size: NA
v_call: TRBV19
d_call: TRBD1
cdr3_aa: ASSIKGAPGTEAF

j_call: TRBJ2-6
clone_size: NA
v_call: TRBV19
d_call: NA
cdr3_aa: ASMGPGANVLT

j_call: TRBJ1-5
clone_size: NA
v_call: TRBV2
d_call: TRBD1
cdr3_aa: ASSERQGNQPQH

j_call: TRBJ2-3
clone_size: NA
v_call: TRBV28
d_call: TRBD2
cdr3_aa: ASSPVLAGGHDTQY

j_call: TRBJ2-1
clone_size: few
v_call: TRBV6-1
d_call: TRBD1
cdr3_aa: ASSESWDRI

j_call: TRBJ1-4
clone_size: few
v_call: TRBV19
d_call: NA
cdr3_aa: ASSIGALGPSNEKLF

j_call: TRBJ1-1
clone_size: NA
v_call: TRBV5-4
d_call: TRBD1
cdr3_aa: ASSRDRSTEAF

j_call: TRBJ1-1
clone_size: NA
v_call: TRBV7-8
d_call: NA
cdr3_aa: ASSLRGDTEAF

j_call: TRBJ1-2
clone_size: NA
v_call: TRBV6-6
d_call: NA
cdr3_aa: ASSYSWQNYGYT

j_call: TRBJ1-6
clone_size: NA
v_call: TRBV5-4
d_call: NA
cdr3_aa: ASSLARAGMNSPLH

j_call: TRBJ2-5
clone_size: few
v_call: TRBV4-2
d_call: NA
cdr3_aa: ASRPLAGAQETQY

j_call: TRBJ2-2
clone_size: NA
v_call: TRBV19
d_call: TRBD2
cdr3_aa: ASSIDRLAGGSNTGELF

j_call: TRBJ2-1
clone_size: NA
v_call: TRBV19
d_call: TRBD2
cdr3_aa: ASSSQRGTYNEQF

j_call: TRBJ2-5
clone_size: NA
v_call: TRBV19
d_call: TRBD1
cdr3_aa: ASSRDSQETQY

j_call: TRBJ1-6
clone_size: once
v_call: TRBV14
d_call: NA
cdr3_aa: ASSQRGSDNSPLH

j_call: TRBJ2-2
clone_size: NA
v_call: TRBV29-1
d_call: NA
cdr3_aa: SGTDSGELF

j_call: TRBJ2-7
clone_size: once
v_call: TRBV7-2
d_call: TRBD1
cdr3_aa: ASSMRDSSYEQY

j_call: NA
clone_size: NA
v_call: TRBV2
d_call: TRBD1
cdr3_aa: ASSPTGVGGEQY